One and the same sample provided the 3 T cell receptor beta chains below, sequenced in a study of CD8+ T cells in alopecia areata. The treatment denotes: oral pan-JAK inhibitor, 5-10 mg twice daily. Sequencing used cDNA as its template, made by extracting RNA and reverse transcribing it. Repertoires were generated with immunoSEQ multiplex PCR, while TCRdb's copy carries only in-frame clones and drops some. The data show fewer than 110,000 clones, with 84% seen just once and under 25% held by the top ten. The starting material was CD8+ T cells sorted from blood, obtained at week 24, from a patient treated with tofacitinib. These receptors originate from a human donor with alopecia areata.

The chain employs TRBV29-1 and TRBJ2-1, with 8 bases matching TRBD2. CDR3 length: 15 residues. Germline V gene sequence: CDR1 SQVTM, CDR2 ANQGSEA. J was trimmed by 4 bases and V by 6 bases; bases with no gene match: 11. CDR3 amino acids: CSVVSGEYSYNEQFF. In DNA form, the CDR3 reads TGCAGCGTGGTTAGCGGGGAATACTCATACAATGAGCAGTTCTTC.

V gene TRBV4-1 combines with J gene TRBJ2-7, with 8 nucleotides matching TRBD1. CDR1 and CDR2 from the germline V gene are MGHRA and YSYEKL. This CDR3 is built from 13 residues. V trimming: 4 bases; J trimming: 3 bases; junction bases outside the gene matches: 2. CDR3 bases: TGCGCCAGCAGCCCGGGACAGGACTACGAGCAGTACTTC. Amino acid sequence: CASSPGQDYEQYF.

The chain combines TRBV6-1 with TRBJ2-7; D unclear. The CDR3 sequence is 13 residues long. The V end lost 1 base, the J end lost 3 bases, and 7 bases lay between the germline ends. Germline V gene lookup returns CDR1 MNHNS and CDR2 SASEGT. The CDR3 loop reads CASSEVAYYEQYF. Written as DNA, the CDR3 is TGTGCCAGCAGTGAAGTGGCTTACTACGAGCAGTACTTC.